The 27 T cell receptor beta chains below were found in one sample sequenced in a study of T cell responses to AZD1222 COVID-19 vaccine (dated by TCRdb to about 2021). The time point label, as the study defines it: about 28 days (+/-7) after the second vaccine dose. This sample's treatment or condition label indicates: meningococcal conjugate vaccine given as trial control. Receptor amplification or capture employed the immunoSEQ multiplex PCR assay. As stored in TCRdb, this immuneACCESS dataset retains in-frame rearrangements with V and J assigned. A fraction of the clones does not appear; measured against another copy, unresolved V genes explain less than half of the discrepancy, and the remainder lacks a known reason. The sample includes about 66,000 clones, with 85% to 90% observed a single time. 4.5% to 5% of the sample rests with the top ten. The specimen was peripheral blood, collected 28 days after the second dose of the MenACWY control vaccine. These receptors originate from an adult who received the MenACWY meningococcal vaccine as a control.

The V and J genes are TRBV7-2 and TRBJ2-1; TRBD2 matches 10 bases. The CDR3 runs to 15 residues. Germline V CDR1 and CDR2: SGHTA, FQGNSA. V shed 5 bases and J 4 bases; nucleotides not matched to a gene: 5. In nucleotides, the CDR3 is TGTGCCAGCAGCGTAACTAGCGGGGCGTACAATGAGCAGTTCTTC. Translated, it gives CASSVTSGAYNEQFF.

The chain carries TRBV28 and TRBJ2-7, with a weak D call TRBD2 (5 bases). The V and J ends lost 5 bases and 3 bases respectively, with 11 bases between them. The CDR3 runs to 13 residues. From germline, CDR1 is MDHEN and CDR2 SYDVKM. The CDR3 DNA reads TGTGCCAGCAGTCGGACTGGCAACTACGAGCAGTACTTC. Residues: CASSRTGNYEQYF.

This chain links TRBV30 with TRBJ1-5; D may be TRBD1 (5 bases). The CDR3 extends over 13 amino acids. Germline values: CDR1 GTSNPN, CDR2 SVGIG (reference sequence). V was shortened by 3 bases and J by 6 bases, with 12 bases between the two germline ends. CDR3 bases: TGTGCCTGGAGGGGGGAGATTGGTCAGCCCCAGCATTTT. It yields the protein CAWRGEIGQPQHF.

V is TRBV9 and J is TRBJ2-3, with TRBD1 identical over 9 bases. The CDR3 contains 16 residues. Losses at the gene ends were 4 bases for V and 4 bases for J; bases not matched to a gene: 10. Germline-derived CDR1 and CDR2 are SGDLS and YYNGEE. The CDR3 here is CASSPRRQGEADTQYF. The CDR3 region has the DNA TGTGCCAGCAGCCCAAGGCGACAGGGGGAAGCAGATACGCAGTATTTT. The variable domain in full, completed from reference TRBV9 and TRBJ2-3, reads DSGVTQTPKHLITATGQRVTLRCSPRSGDLSVYWYQQSLDQGLQFLIQYYNGEERAKGNILERFSAQQFPDLHSELNLSSLELGDSALYFCASSPRRQGEADTQYFGPGTRLTVL.

CDR3 DNA: TGCGCCAGCAGCATTGGGACTAGCGGGAGGGGCGAGCAGTACTTC. Its translation: CASSIGTSGRGEQYF. The genes are TRBV5-1 and TRBJ2-7; 16 nucleotides agree with TRBD2. The CDR3 sequence is 15 residues long. The trim removed 4 bases at V and 6 bases at J, leaving 4 bases unmatched. In germline, CDR1 is SGHRS, CDR2 YFSETQ.

The chain carries TRBV2 and TRBJ2-5; 7 positions agree with TRBD2. Germline values: CDR1 SNHLY, CDR2 FYNNEI. This CDR3 comprises 15 residues. Trimming cost V 4 bases and J 4 bases; bases outside gene matches: 9. The CDR3 loop reads CASSGLAQDGETQYF. Here the CDR3 DNA reads TGTGCCAGCAGTGGACTAGCTCAGGATGGAGAGACCCAGTACTTC.

The chain couples TRBV6-2 or TRBV6-3 to TRBJ1-1, with D perhaps matching TRBD1 (5 bases). The CDR3 has 14 residues. Per the germline V gene, CDR1 is MNHEY and CDR2 is SVGEGT. Trimming left V 2 bases short and J 2 bases short, with 9 bases between. The CDR3 nucleotides are TGTGCCAGCAGTTACGGGGGACGAAACACTGAAGCTTTCTTT. Translated: CASSYGGRNTEAFF.

The V call is TRBV7-2, the J call TRBJ1-1; TRBD1 is a possible D gene (6 bases). V was pared by 2 bases and J by 3 bases, with 16 bases between. Germline-derived CDR1 and CDR2 are SGHTA and FQGNSA. There are 16 residues in the CDR3. CDR3 residues: CASSLQGGRTDTEAFF. CDR3 coding DNA: TGTGCCAGCAGCTTACAAGGGGGGCGGACGGACACTGAAGCTTTCTTT.

V is TRBV11-2 and J is TRBJ1-4, with TRBD1 identical over 7 bases. The CDR3 extends over 12 amino acids. Germline V gene sequence: CDR1 SGHAT, CDR2 FQNNGV. V shed 1 base, J shed 12 bases, and the junction held 2 bases outside the gene matches. The CDR3 coding sequence is TGTGCCAGCAGCTTAGCTGGACAGGAACTGTTTTTT. It specifies CASSLAGQELFF.

This clone came up once. The chain employs TRBV5-1 and TRBJ1-2; 9 positions agree with TRBD1. CDR3 length: 14 amino acids. With V trimmed by 0 bases and J by 13 bases, 10 bases remained unmatched. Germline V gene sequence: CDR1 SGHRS, CDR2 YFSETQ. DNA for the CDR3: TGCGCCAGCAGCTTGGCCGAGGGGACAGGGAGTGGCACCTTC. Amino acids: CASSLAEGTGSGTF.

The chain uses TRBV7-2 and TRBJ2-1; D is perhaps TRBD2 (6 bases). Trimming took 0 bases from V and 8 from J, leaving 20 bases between them. This CDR3 spans 17 amino acids. Germline V lookup: CDR1 SGHTA, CDR2 FQGNSA. CDR3 coding DNA: TGTGCCAGCAGCTTAGCCGAGACTAGTTACTTGGGTGATGAGCAGTTCTTC. Translation: CASSLAETSYLGDEQFF.

The J gene is TRBJ1-1, the V gene TRBV4-1; no firm D call. This CDR3 has 14 residues. The V end lost 1 base, the J end lost 1 base, and 7 bases lay between the germline ends. Per germline, CDR1 MGHRA and CDR2 YSYEKL. The CDR3 here is CASSQGPANTEAFF. The CDR3 DNA follows: TGCGCCAGCAGCCAAGGACCGGCGAACACTGAAGCTTTCTTT.

The chain uses TRBV5-8 and TRBJ2-7; D gene uncertain. CDR1 is SGHTS and CDR2 is YDEGEE in the germline V gene. Trimming took 1 base from V and 6 from J, leaving 5 bases between them. The length of the CDR3 is 11 residues. In DNA form, the CDR3 reads TGTGCCAGCAGCTTGTGGGGCGAGCAGTACTTC. Translated, it gives CASSLWGEQYF.

This clone was seen a single time. The chain couples TRBV19 to TRBJ1-2; D ambiguous. The CDR3 has 14 amino acids. The germline CDR1 and CDR2 sequences are LNHDA and SQIVND (reference sequence). The ends were cut back, 5 bases at V and 0 bases at J, with 10 bases in the middle. The CDR3 sequence: CASSGGRSNYGYTF. As DNA, the CDR3 is TGTGCCAGTAGTGGAGGCAGATCTAACTATGGCTACACCTTC.

The rearrangement links TRBV28 to TRBJ1-5, with TRBD1 as a possible D gene (5 bases). V shed 1 base and J shed 2 bases, with 9 bases lying between them. The V gene's germline CDR1 is MDHEN and CDR2 SYDVKM. The length of the CDR3 is 15 residues. CDR3 protein: CASSLFRAGNQPQHF. CDR3 DNA: TGTGCCAGCAGTTTATTCAGGGCGGGCAATCAGCCCCAGCATTTT.

The chain has TRBV19 and TRBJ1-1; TRBD1 might be the D (5 bases). Looked up from germline, CDR1 is LNHDA and CDR2 is SQIVND (reference sequence). V was clipped by 7 bases and J by 8 bases, with 8 bases between them. CDR3 length: 10 residues. In DNA form, the CDR3 reads TGTGCCAGTATTCGGACAGAAGCTTTCTTT. The encoded protein is CASIRTEAFF.

Regarding this clone: The sample holds other DNA sequences that translate to the same CDR3. The chain combines TRBV5-1 with TRBJ1-4, with TRBD1 as a possible D gene (5 bases). Germline V gene sequence: CDR1 SGHRS, CDR2 YFSETQ. Trimming removed 3 bases from V and 7 bases from J, with 13 bases in between. This CDR3 spans 14 amino acids. The CDR3 nucleotides read TGCGCCAGCAGCTCCGGGACCGGGGGTGAAAAACTGTTTTTT. Protein product: CASSSGTGGEKLFF.

The gene calls are TRBV28 and TRBJ1-5; 8 nucleotides agree with TRBD1. Looked up from germline, CDR1 is MDHEN and CDR2 is SYDVKM. V shed 5 bases and J 7 bases; nucleotides not matched to a gene: 10. The length of the CDR3 is 15 residues. The CDR3 protein is CASSLPTGAGQPQHF. DNA of the CDR3: TGTGCCAGCAGTCTACCGACAGGGGCAGGACAGCCCCAGCATTTT.

The genes are TRBV4-2 and TRBJ2-7; 8 nucleotides align to TRBD2. CDR1 and CDR2 from the germline V gene are LGHNA and YNFKEQ. J lost 6 bases, V lost 2 bases, and 6 bases had no gene match. This CDR3 is built from 14 residues. The CDR3 is CASSQPGLAGEQYF. The CDR3 coding sequence is TGTGCCAGCAGCCAACCGGGGCTAGCGGGCGAGCAGTACTTC.

The chain recombines TRBV7-2 with TRBJ2-3; 7 positions agree with TRBD2. The germline CDR1 and CDR2 sequences are SGHTA and FQGNSA. V lost 1 base and J lost 6; bases outside the gene matches: 4. This CDR3 contains 14 residues. The CDR3 DNA is TGTGCCAGCAGCTTAGTGGCGGGAGTGGATACGCAGTATTTT. It specifies CASSLVAGVDTQYF.

The chain couples TRBV27 to TRBJ2-2; D could derive from TRBD1 or TRBD2 (5 bases each). This CDR3 region has 15 residues. The germline CDR1 and CDR2 sequences are MNHEY and SMNVEV (reference sequence). Trimming left V 3 bases short and J 3 bases short, with 11 bases between. CDR3 sequence (DNA): TGTGCCAGCAGTTTGAGAGGGGTAGACACCGGGGAGCTGTTTTTT. Translating it yields CASSLRGVDTGELFF.

The chain employs TRBV9 and TRBJ2-7, with a weak D call TRBD1 (6 bases). Germline V gives CDR1 SGDLS, CDR2 YYNGEE. V was clipped by 4 bases and J by 2 bases, with 13 bases between them. The CDR3 loop spans 14 amino acids. The CDR3 nucleotides are TGTGCCAGCAGCTCCGGACAGACAACCTACGAGCAGTACTTC. Translated: CASSSGQTTYEQYF.

V is TRBV2 and J is TRBJ2-3; 7 bases agree with TRBD2. The germline CDR1 and CDR2 sequences are SNHLY and FYNNEI. The CDR3 runs 14 residues. The ends lost 7 bases at V and 2 bases at J; junction bases unmatched: 6. The CDR3 bases are TGTGCCAGCAAGGAGCGGGGTTACACAGATACGCAGTATTTT. This sequence encodes CASKERGYTDTQYF.

The chain uses TRBV6-2 or TRBV6-3 and TRBJ1-5; D is ambiguous. CDR1 MNHEY and CDR2 SVGEGT come from the germline V gene. The CDR3 totals 14 residues. Trimming shortened V by 7 bases and J by 9 bases, and 19 bases separated the two germline ends. The CDR3: CASTPDWPAWPQHF. The CDR3 nucleotides are TGTGCCAGCACCCCGGACTGGCCAGCGTGGCCCCAGCATTTT.

The genes are TRBV5-1 and TRBJ2-1; 9 nucleotides align to TRBD1. In germline, CDR1 is SGHRS, CDR2 YFSETQ. This CDR3 is 13 amino acids long. Trimming took 7 bases from V and 5 from J; bases not matched to a gene: 4. The CDR3: CASWGTGNNEQFF. The CDR3 DNA reads as TGCGCCAGCTGGGGGACAGGGAACAATGAGCAGTTCTTC.

J is TRBJ2-5 and V is TRBV5-8; D remains unclear. With 2 bases removed from V and 4 bases from J, the gap between germline ends came to 3 bases. Per the germline V gene, CDR1 is SGHTS and CDR2 is YDEGEE. The CDR3 is 11 residues long. The DNA of the CDR3 is TGTGCCAGCAGCTTCCCAGAGACCCAGTACTTC. It encodes CASSFPETQYF.

The CDR3 DNA reads TGTGCCAGTAGTATAGCCCGGGCTTACTATGGCTACACCTTC. It yields the protein CASSIARAYYGYTF. The gene calls are TRBV19 and TRBJ1-2; no firm D call. The CDR3 loop spans 14 amino acids. Germline V lookup: CDR1 LNHDA, CDR2 SQIVND (reference sequence). Deletions cut 1 base from V and 3 bases from J, with 9 bases between.